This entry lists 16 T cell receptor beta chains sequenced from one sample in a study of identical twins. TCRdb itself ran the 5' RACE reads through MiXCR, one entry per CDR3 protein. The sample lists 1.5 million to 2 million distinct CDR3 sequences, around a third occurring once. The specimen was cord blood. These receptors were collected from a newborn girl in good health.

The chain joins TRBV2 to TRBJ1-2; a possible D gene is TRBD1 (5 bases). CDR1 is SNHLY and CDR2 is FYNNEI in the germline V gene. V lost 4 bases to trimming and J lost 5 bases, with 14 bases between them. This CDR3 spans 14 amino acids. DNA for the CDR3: TGTGCCAGCAGTGGTGAGGAGGGGAGGTATGGCTACACCTTC. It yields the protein CASSGEEGRYGYTF.

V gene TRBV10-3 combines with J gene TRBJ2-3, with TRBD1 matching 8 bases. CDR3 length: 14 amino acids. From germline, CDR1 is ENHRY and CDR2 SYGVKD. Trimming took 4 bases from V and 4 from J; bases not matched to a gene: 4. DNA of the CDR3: TGTGCCATCAGTGGGACAGGGAACGCAGATACGCAGTATTTT. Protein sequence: CAISGTGNADTQYF.

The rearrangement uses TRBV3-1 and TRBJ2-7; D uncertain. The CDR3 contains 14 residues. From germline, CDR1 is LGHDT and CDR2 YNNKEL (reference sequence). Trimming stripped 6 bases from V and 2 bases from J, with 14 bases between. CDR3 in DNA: TGTGCCAGCAGGCCAAACGGTGGGCCCTACGAGCAGTACTTC. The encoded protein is CASRPNGGPYEQYF.

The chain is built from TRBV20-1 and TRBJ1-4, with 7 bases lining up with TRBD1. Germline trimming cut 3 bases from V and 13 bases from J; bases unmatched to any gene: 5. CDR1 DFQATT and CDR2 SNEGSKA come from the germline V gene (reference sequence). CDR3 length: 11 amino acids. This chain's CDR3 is CSASPRTGLFF. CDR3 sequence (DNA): TGCAGTGCTAGCCCCCGGACAGGACTGTTTTTT.

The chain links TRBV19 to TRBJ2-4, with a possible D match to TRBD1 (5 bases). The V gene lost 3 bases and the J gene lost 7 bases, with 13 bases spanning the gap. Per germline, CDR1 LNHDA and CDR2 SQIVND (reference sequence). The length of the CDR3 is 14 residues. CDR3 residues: CASSIPGPGNIQYF. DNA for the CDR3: TGTGCCAGTAGTATTCCAGGGCCTGGCAACATTCAGTACTTC.

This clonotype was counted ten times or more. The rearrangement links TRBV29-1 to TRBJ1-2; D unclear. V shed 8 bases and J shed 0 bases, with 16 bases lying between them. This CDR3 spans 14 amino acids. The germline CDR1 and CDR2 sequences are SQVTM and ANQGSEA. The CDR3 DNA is TGCAGCACAAGCAGGCGGCTCACTAACTATGGCTACACCTTC. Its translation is CSTSRRLTNYGYTF.

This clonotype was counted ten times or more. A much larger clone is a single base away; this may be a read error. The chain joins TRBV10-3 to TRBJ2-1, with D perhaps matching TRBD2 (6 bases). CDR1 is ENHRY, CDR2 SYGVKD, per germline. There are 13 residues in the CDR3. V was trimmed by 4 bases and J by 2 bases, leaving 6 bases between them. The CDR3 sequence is CAISGTTYNEQFF. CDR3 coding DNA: TGTGCCATCAGTGGGACTACCTACAATGAGCAGTTCTTC.

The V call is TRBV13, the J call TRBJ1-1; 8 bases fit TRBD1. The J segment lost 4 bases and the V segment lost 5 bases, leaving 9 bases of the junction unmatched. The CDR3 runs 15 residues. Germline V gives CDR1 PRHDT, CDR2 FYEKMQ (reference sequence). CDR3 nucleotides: TGTGCCAGCAGCAACCAACAGGGGGATAGCACTGAAGCTTTCTTT. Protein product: CASSNQQGDSTEAFF.

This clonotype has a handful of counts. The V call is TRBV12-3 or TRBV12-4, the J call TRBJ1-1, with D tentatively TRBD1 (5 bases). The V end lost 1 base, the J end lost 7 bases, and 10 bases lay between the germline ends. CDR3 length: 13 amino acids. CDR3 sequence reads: CASSLVSGGEAFF. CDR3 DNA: TGTGCCAGCAGTTTAGTGAGCGGGGGTGAAGCTTTCTTT.

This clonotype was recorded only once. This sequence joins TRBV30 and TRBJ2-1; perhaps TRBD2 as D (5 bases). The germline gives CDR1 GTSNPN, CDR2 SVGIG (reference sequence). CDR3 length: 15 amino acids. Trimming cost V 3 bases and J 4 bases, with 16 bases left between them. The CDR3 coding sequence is TGTGCCTGGAGGGAAACTAGTCCGGGGTACAATGAGCAGTTCTTC. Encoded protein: CAWRETSPGYNEQFF.

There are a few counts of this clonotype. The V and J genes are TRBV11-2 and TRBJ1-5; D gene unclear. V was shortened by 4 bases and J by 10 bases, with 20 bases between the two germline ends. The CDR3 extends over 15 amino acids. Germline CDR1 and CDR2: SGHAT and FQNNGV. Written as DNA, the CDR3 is TGTGCCAGCAGCTCCGAGGCGGCCACCTCTCTTCCCCAGCATTTT. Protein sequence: CASSSEAATSLPQHF. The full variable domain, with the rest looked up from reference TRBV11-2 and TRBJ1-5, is EAGVAQSPRYKIIEKRQSVAFWCNPISGHATLYWYQQILGQGPKLLIQFQNNGVVDDSQLPKDRFSAERLKGVDSTLKIQPAKLEDSAVYLCASSSEAATSLPQHFGDGTRLSIL.

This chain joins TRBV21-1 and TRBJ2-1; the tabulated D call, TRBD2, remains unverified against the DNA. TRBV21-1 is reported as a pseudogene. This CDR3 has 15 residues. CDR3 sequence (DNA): TGTGCCAGCGGCCAATCTAGCGGCTCCTACAATGAGCAGTTCTTC. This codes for CASGQSSGSYNEQFF.

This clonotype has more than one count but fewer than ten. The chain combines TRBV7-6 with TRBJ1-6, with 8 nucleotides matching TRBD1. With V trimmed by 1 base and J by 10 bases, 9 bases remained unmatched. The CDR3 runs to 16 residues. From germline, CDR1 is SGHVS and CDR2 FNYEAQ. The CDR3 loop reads CASSLEKQGGGSPLHF. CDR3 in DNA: TGTGCCAGCAGCTTAGAAAAACAGGGGGGCGGATCACCCCTCCACTTT.

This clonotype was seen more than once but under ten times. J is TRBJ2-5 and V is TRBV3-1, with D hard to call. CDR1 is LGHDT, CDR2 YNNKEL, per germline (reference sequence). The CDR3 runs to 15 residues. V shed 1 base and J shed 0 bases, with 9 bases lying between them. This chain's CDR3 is CASSQVVTYQETQYF. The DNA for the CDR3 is TGTGCCAGCAGCCAAGTCGTCACGTACCAAGAGACCCAGTACTTC.

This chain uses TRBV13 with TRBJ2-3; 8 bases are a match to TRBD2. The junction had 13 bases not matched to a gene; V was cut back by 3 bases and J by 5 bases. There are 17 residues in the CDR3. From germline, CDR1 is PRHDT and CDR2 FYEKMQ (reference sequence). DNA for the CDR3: TGTGCCAGCAGCTTCCCCTTAGCGGGGACTAGGCAAGATACGCAGTATTTT. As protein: CASSFPLAGTRQDTQYF.

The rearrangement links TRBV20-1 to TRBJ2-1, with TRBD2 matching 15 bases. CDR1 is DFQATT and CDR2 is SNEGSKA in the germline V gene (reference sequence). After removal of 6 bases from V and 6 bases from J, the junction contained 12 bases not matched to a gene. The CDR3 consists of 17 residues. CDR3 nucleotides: TGCAGTGCGCATAAGGGACTAGCGGGAGGAATGAGCAATGAGCAGTTCTTC. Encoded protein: CSAHKGLAGGMSNEQFF.